This entry concerns a single T cell receptor beta chain. In terms of age and location, participants ranged from roughly 18 to 95 years and lived in under 30 US areas. Donors were grouped by their self-reported clinical history. The data were produced by immunoSEQ multiplex PCR, yet TCRdb's version contains in-frame clones alone and is incomplete. The repertoire has fewer than 250,000 clones, approximately 85% of them found once; the top ten carry 2% to 2.5%. The data were obtained in a study of blood T cell repertoires in COVID-19. About the research overall: The cDNA or gDNA used as material had been derived from T cells, B-cell-depleted T cells, or PBMCs.

Germline CDR1 and CDR2: LGHNA and YSLEER. V was shortened by 1 base and J by 7 bases, with 10 bases between the two germline ends. CDR3 length equals 14 residues. The rearrangement uses TRBV4-3 and TRBJ1-4; D is ambiguous. The clonotype was recovered from a woman aged 50 to 65 who had recovered from COVID-19. Specimen: PBMCs or T cells enriched from blood (not recorded which). Written as DNA, the CDR3 is TGCGCCAGCAGCCAAGGGTCCCCCAGTGAAAAACTGTTTTTT. This gives the protein CASSQGSPSEKLFF.